This T cell receptor beta chain was documented in a study of blood T cell repertoires in COVID-19. Study in general: COVID-19 samples collected from the United States, Italy and Spain covered acute and convalescent phases. T cells, B-cell-depleted T cells, or PBMCs supplied cDNA or gDNA.

The V gene's germline CDR1 is SGHDT and CDR2 YYEEEE. With 4 bases clipped from V and 13 bases from J, the junction kept 10 bases outside the gene matches. This CDR3 spans 12 amino acids. In the authors' workflow: Amplified reference gene primers provided the basis for estimating nucleated cell counts. Here immunoSEQ multiplex PCR was the method, and the copy in TCRdb shows in-frame clones only, minus some. V and J calls and clone size are as listed in that table; D and trimming were resolved from the DNA. The sample contains 98,000 or so clones, roughly four fifths of which appear only once. The sequenced sample consisted of peripheral blood. The chain carries TRBV5-6 and TRBJ2-5; 7 bases line up with TRBD1. The receptor was derived from a woman between 65 and 79 years old with acute or convalescent COVID-19. The CDR3 protein is CASSILSGTVYF. CDR3 DNA: TGTGCCAGCAGCATCCTTTCCGGGACAGTGTACTTC.